A selection of T cell receptor beta chains follows, all from one sample in a study of cytomegalovirus exposure and HLA in healthy donors. Some clones are missing from TCRdb's copy, which holds only in-frame ones; the method was immunoSEQ multiplex PCR. The table records around 150,000 clones, about 90% of them present only once. Sequencing was carried out using PBMCs. These receptors all come from a woman between 18 and 30 years old in good health and CMV-seropositive. CDR3s include the opening cysteine and the closing phenylalanine or tryptophan. The D gene is left open where the match is weak. A clone size is listed for some rows: how often the clone was seen (once, few, many), or a class if it is expanded.

abundance	d_gene	v_gene	j_gene	CDR3aa	CDR3nt
.	.	TRBV30	TRBJ1-2	CAWSPFGRLNYGYTF	TGTGCCTGGAGTCCCTTCGGGAGGCTTAACTATGGCTACACCTTC
.	TRBD2	TRBV19	TRBJ2-1	CASSMFASGSSYNEQFF	TGTGCCAGTAGTATGTTCGCTAGCGGGAGCTCCTACAATGAGCAGTTCTTC
.	TRBD2	TRBV4-2	TRBJ2-1	CASRTGLAGVNEQFF	TGTGCCAGCAGGACGGGACTAGCGGGAGTCAATGAGCAGTTCTTC
.	TRBD2	TRBV5-1	TRBJ2-5	CASSFRGGQETQYF	TGCGCCAGCAGCTTCCGCGGGGGCCAAGAGACCCAGTACTTC
once	.	TRBV7-2	TRBJ2-4	CASSFQYPNIQYF	TGTGCCAGCAGCTTTCAGTATCCAAACATTCAGTACTTC
.	.	TRBV12-2	TRBJ2-3	CASRFRADSPTDTQYF	TGTGCAAGTCGCTTCAGGGCGGATTCCCCCACAGATACGCAGTATTTT
.	TRBD1	TRBV5-1	TRBJ1-2	CASSLGPGQGYGYTF	TGCGCCAGCAGCTTGGGGCCGGGACAGGGGTATGGCTACACCTTC
.	.	TRBV19	TRBJ1-5	CASSMRGGGHQPQHF	TGTGCCAGTAGTATGCGGGGCGGGGGTCATCAGCCCCAGCATTTT
few	TRBD2	TRBV30	TRBJ2-4	CALLAGLAKNIQYF	TGTGCCTTACTAGCGGGCCTAGCCAAAAACATTCAGTACTTC
.	.	TRBV5-1	TRBJ1-6	CASSLTGRDSPLHF	TGCGCCAGCAGCCTCACAGGGAGGGATTCACCCCTCCACTTT
.	TRBD2	TRBV18	TRBJ2-7	CASSPVSKREGPSSYEQYF	TGTGCCAGCTCACCGGTCAGCAAGCGGGAGGGTCCCTCGTCCTACGAGCAGTACTTC
.	TRBD1	TRBV5-6	TRBJ2-7	CASSLADRGYEQYF	TGTGCCAGCAGCTTGGCGGACAGGGGCTACGAGCAGTACTTC
.	TRBD1	TRBV5-1	TRBJ1-1	CASSGEGGLNTEAFF	TGCGCCAGCAGCGGGGAAGGGGGCCTGAACACTGAAGCTTTCTTT
.	TRBD2	TRBV6-6	TRBJ2-5	CASSYGPGGPGETQYF	TGTGCCAGCAGTTACGGTCCGGGGGGGCCGGGGGAGACCCAGTACTTC
once	TRBD1	TRBV15	TRBJ2-5	CATSPRQGRRETQYF	TGTGCCACCAGCCCACGACAGGGGCGGAGAGAGACCCAGTACTTC
.	.	TRBV11-3	TRBJ2-1	CASSPSNGIYNEQFF	TGTGCCAGCAGCCCATCTAACGGGATATACAATGAGCAGTTCTTC
.	TRBD1	TRBV18	TRBJ1-3	CASSPDSGGRNTIYF	TGTGCCAGCTCACCAGACTCAGGGGGTAGAAACACCATATATTTT
.	TRBD1	TRBV29-1	TRBJ2-2	CSVRGQTNTGELFF	TGCAGCGTTCGGGGACAGACGAACACCGGGGAGCTGTTTTTT
.	.	TRBV28	TRBJ1-1	CASSLDMNTEAFF	TGTGCCAGCAGTTTAGACATGAACACTGAAGCTTTCTTT
.	TRBD2	TRBV19	TRBJ2-7	CASSIIAGAGVEQYF	TGTGCCAGTAGTATAATAGCGGGCGCGGGGGTCGAGCAGTACTTC
.	.	TRBV30	TRBJ1-2	CAQDGKYTPVRGYTF	TGTGCCCAGGACGGGAAGTACACCCCCGTTCGGGGCTACACCTTC
.	TRBD2	TRBV5-6	TRBJ2-2	CASNSPGTSGNTGELFF	TGTGCCAGCAATTCTCCCGGGACTAGCGGGAACACCGGGGAGCTGTTTTTT
.	.	TRBV2	TRBJ2-7	CASSELGATYEQYF	TGTGCCAGCAGTGAATTAGGGGCGACCTACGAGCAGTACTTC
.	TRBD2	TRBV7-8	TRBJ2-3	CASSRPASGGWTDTQYF	TGTGCCAGCAGTAGGCCGGCTAGCGGGGGGTGGACAGATACGCAGTATTTT
once	.	TRBV19	TRBJ2-7	CASSDGWRDEQYF	TGTGCCAGTAGTGACGGGTGGAGGGACGAGCAGTACTTC
.	TRBD1	TRBV25-1	TRBJ1-1	CATGGYRNTEAFF	TGTGCCACAGGGGGTTATCGGAACACTGAAGCTTTCTTT
.	TRBD1	TRBV5-6	TRBJ1-5	CASSLAGTGGSNQPQHF	TGTGCCAGCAGCTTGGCCGGGACAGGGGGGAGCAATCAGCCCCAGCATTTT
once	.	TRBV7-2	TRBJ1-5	CASTPGAANQPQHF	TGTGCCAGCACCCCTGGGGCGGCCAATCAGCCCCAGCATTTT
.	.	TRBV4-3	TRBJ2-6	CASSQGTGQLSSGANVLTF	TGCGCCAGCAGCCAAGGCACTGGGCAGCTTTCCTCTGGGGCCAACGTCCTGACTTTC
.	.	TRBV7-6	TRBJ2-3	CASSLGPGGLDTQYF	TGTGCCAGCAGCTTAGGACCGGGGGGCCTAGATACGCAGTATTTT
.	TRBD1	TRBV29-1	TRBJ2-7	CSGATGSYEQYF	TGCAGCGGGGCGACAGGGAGCTACGAGCAGTACTTC
.	TRBD1	TRBV5-4	TRBJ1-1	CASSFPDRGTLNTEAFF	TGTGCCAGCAGCTTCCCTGACAGGGGAACTTTGAACACTGAAGCTTTCTTT
.	TRBD2	TRBV6-1	TRBJ2-1	CASSGTSGGAWNEQFF	TGTGCCAGCAGTGGGACTAGCGGGGGGGCTTGGAATGAGCAGTTCTTC
.	TRBD2	TRBV4-3	TRBJ2-7	CASSQEGASGSYEQYF	TGCGCCAGCAGCCAAGAAGGTGCTAGCGGCTCCTACGAGCAGTACTTC
.	.	TRBV9	TRBJ2-1	CASSVHTAYNEQFF	TGTGCCAGCAGCGTCCATACAGCCTACAATGAGCAGTTCTTC